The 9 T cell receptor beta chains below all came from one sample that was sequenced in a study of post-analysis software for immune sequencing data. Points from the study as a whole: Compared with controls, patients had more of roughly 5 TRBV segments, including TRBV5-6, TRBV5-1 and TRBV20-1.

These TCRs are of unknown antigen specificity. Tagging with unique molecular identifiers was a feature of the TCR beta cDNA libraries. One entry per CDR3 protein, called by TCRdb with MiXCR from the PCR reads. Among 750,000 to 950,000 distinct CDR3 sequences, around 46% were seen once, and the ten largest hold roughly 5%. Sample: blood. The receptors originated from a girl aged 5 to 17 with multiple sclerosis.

DNA of the CDR3: TGTGCCAGCAGCTCCTCCGGGACAGGGGGAGTGTGGACTGAAGCTTTCTTT. Translated, it gives CASSSSGTGGVWTEAFF. The chain recombines TRBV11-2 with TRBJ1-1, with 11 bases lining up with TRBD1. The CDR3 has 17 amino acids. The J segment lost 5 bases and the V segment lost 4 bases, leaving 12 bases of the junction unmatched. Germline loops: CDR1 SGHAT, CDR2 FQNNGV.

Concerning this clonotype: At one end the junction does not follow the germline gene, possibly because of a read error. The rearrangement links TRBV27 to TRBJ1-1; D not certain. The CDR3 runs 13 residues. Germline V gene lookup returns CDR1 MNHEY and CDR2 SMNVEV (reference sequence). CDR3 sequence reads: CASSLWYGDEAFF. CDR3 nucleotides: TGTGCCAGTAGTTTATGGTACGGAGATGAAGCTTTCTTT.

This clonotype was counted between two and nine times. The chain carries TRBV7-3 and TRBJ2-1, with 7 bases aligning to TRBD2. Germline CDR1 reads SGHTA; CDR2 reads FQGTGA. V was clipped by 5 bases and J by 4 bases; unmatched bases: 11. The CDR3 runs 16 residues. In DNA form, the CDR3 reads TGTGCCAGCAGCCGACTGGGGGGGGTCGCTTACAATGAGCAGTTCTTC. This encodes CASSRLGGVAYNEQFF.

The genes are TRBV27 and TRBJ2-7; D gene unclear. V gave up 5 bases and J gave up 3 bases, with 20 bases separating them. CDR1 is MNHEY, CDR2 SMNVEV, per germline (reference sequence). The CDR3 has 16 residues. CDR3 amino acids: CASSPRSAQRGYEQYF. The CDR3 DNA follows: TGTGCCAGCAGTCCACGGTCGGCCCAGCGAGGCTACGAGCAGTACTTC.

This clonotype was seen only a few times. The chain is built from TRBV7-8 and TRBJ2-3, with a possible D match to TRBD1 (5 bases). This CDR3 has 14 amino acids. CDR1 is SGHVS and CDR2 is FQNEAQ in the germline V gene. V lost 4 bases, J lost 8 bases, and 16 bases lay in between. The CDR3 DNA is TGTGCCAGCAGCTCCATAATCACAGGAATTACGCAGTATTTT. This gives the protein CASSSIITGITQYF. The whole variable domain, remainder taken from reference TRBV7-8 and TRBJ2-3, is GAGVSQSPRYKVAKRGQDVALRCDPISGHVSLFWYQQALGQGPEFLTYFQNEAQLDKSGLPSDRFFAERPEGSVSTLKIQRTQQEDSAVYLCASSSIITGITQYFGPGTRLTVL.

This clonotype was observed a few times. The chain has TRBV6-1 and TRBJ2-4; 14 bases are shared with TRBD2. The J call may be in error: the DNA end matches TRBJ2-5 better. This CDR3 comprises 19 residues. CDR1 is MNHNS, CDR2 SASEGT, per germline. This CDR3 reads CASSLTQPGLAGARETQYF. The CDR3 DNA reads TGTGCCAGCAGCCTAACTCAACCGGGACTAGCGGGAGCCCGGGAGACCCAGTACTTC.

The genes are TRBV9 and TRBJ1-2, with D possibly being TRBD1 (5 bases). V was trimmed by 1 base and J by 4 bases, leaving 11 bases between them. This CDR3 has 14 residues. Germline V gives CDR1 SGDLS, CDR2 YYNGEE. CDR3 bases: TGTGCCAGCAGCGTACAGGGTGGGCTCTATGGCTACACCTTC. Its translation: CASSVQGGLYGYTF.

Here the CDR3 reads CASSLLAYGTEQYF. In DNA form, the CDR3 reads TGTGCCAGCAGTTTATTGGCTTACGGAACGGAGCAGTACTTC. This rearrangement joins TRBV12-3 or TRBV12-4 to TRBJ2-7; D remains unclear. CDR3 size: 14 residues. Trimming left V 2 bases short and J 7 bases short, with 15 bases between.

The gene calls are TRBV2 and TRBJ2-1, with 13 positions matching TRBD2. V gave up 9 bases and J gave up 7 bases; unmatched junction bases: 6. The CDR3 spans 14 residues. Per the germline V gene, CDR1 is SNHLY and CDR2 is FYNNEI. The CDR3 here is CASTTSGRPNEQFF. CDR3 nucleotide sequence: TGTGCCAGTACGACTAGCGGGAGGCCTAATGAGCAGTTCTTC.